The 10 T cell receptor beta chains given below trace back to one sample, sequenced in a study of T cells in Graves' hyperthyroidism and ophthalmopathy. Amplified regions were TCR beta CDR3 sequences from RNA transcripts. In the first-round RT-PCR of the TCR CDR3, the HTBI primer set was used. One entry per CDR3 protein results from TCRdb running MiXCR on the multiplex PCR reads. The sample consists of some 800,000 distinct CDR3 sequences, 38% of them appearing once. What was sequenced was blood. The receptors were gathered from a man younger than 30 with Graves' hyperthyroidism.

This clonotype was recorded many times. V and J are TRBV2 and TRBJ1-1; maybe TRBD1 (5 bases). The V end lost 4 bases, the J end lost 7 bases, and 16 bases lay between the germline ends. There are 14 residues in the CDR3. CDR1 is SNHLY, CDR2 FYNNEI, per germline. The CDR3 sequence is CASSGPGSVDEAFF. The CDR3 region has the DNA TGTGCCAGCAGTGGCCCAGGGAGCGTGGATGAAGCTTTCTTT.

The CDR3 region is CATDLKEHSMNTEAFF. The CDR3 bases are TGTGCCACCGATTTAAAGGAACACAGCATGAACACTGAAGCTTTCTTT. This chain joins TRBV6-2 or TRBV6-3 and TRBJ1-1; D unclear. Germline CDR1 and CDR2: MNHEY and SVGEGT. V lost 10 bases and J lost 0, with 21 bases in between. The CDR3 extends over 16 amino acids.

In this sample, this clonotype turned up a few times. The rearrangement uses TRBV7-9 and TRBJ1-1; D may be TRBD1 (6 bases). In germline, CDR1 is SEHNR, CDR2 FQNEAQ (reference sequence). CDR3 size: 14 residues. The V gene lost 5 bases and the J gene lost 9 bases, with 19 bases spanning the gap. CDR3 DNA sequence: TGTGCCAGCAGCCTTTTAGAAGGACAGACTAAAGCTTTCTTT. Translating it yields CASSLLEGQTKAFF.

The chain couples TRBV20-1 to TRBJ1-1; no reliable D call. V was trimmed by 2 bases and J by 2 bases, leaving 15 bases between them. This CDR3 contains 15 residues. Germline values: CDR1 DFQATT, CDR2 SNEGSKA (reference sequence). The CDR3 region is CSARSLDGGNTEAFF. In DNA form, the CDR3 reads TGCAGTGCTAGATCATTGGACGGAGGAAACACTGAAGCTTTCTTT.

The rearrangement uses TRBV15 and TRBJ1-2; no clear D. From germline, CDR1 is LNHNV and CDR2 YYDKDF (reference sequence). Deletions cut 3 bases from V and 4 bases from J, with 12 bases between. The CDR3 contains 14 residues. CDR3 protein: CATSSFGLSYGYTF. CDR3 DNA sequence: TGTGCCACCAGCAGTTTCGGACTTAGCTATGGCTACACCTTC.

This clonotype was recorded a few times. The chain is built from TRBV19 and TRBJ2-7; tentative D call: TRBD1 (5 bases). The CDR3 loop spans 13 amino acids. CDR1 LNHDA and CDR2 SQIVND come from the germline V gene (reference sequence). Trimming stripped 5 bases from V and 5 bases from J, with 13 bases between. The CDR3: CASSPSPGHEQYF. DNA of the CDR3: TGTGCCAGTAGTCCCTCTCCAGGGCACGAGCAGTACTTC.

This chain connects TRBV12-3 or TRBV12-4 to TRBJ1-5, with D possibly being TRBD1 or TRBD2 (5 bases each). The J call is uncertain, as TRBJ2-3 better fits the DNA end. This CDR3 contains 14 residues. The CDR3 spells CASRSRDRADTQYF. DNA for the CDR3: TGTGCCAGCAGGAGCCGGGACCGAGCGGATACGCAGTATTTT.

This clonotype has at least ten counts. The V gene is TRBV20-1, the J gene TRBJ1-2; 7 bases are a match to TRBD1. The CDR3 has 13 amino acids. V shed 3 bases, J shed 8 bases, and the junction held 9 bases outside the gene matches. Germline-derived CDR1 and CDR2 are DFQATT and SNEGSKA (reference sequence). The CDR3: CSASRDSWYGYTF. The CDR3 coding sequence is TGCAGTGCTAGCCGGGACAGCTGGTACGGCTACACCTTC.

In its sample, this clonotype was seen a few times. The V and J genes are TRBV9 and TRBJ1-4, with TRBD1 identical over 9 bases. Germline V gene sequence: CDR1 SGDLS, CDR2 YYNGEE. V shed 4 bases, J shed 8 bases, and the junction held 3 bases outside the gene matches. The CDR3 extends over 13 amino acids. CDR3 nucleotides: TGTGCCAGCAGCCGGGACAGGGAGGAAAAACTGTTTTTT. Encoded protein: CASSRDREEKLFF.

The genes are TRBV9 and TRBJ2-7; 8 bases are shared with TRBD2. Germline CDR1 and CDR2: SGDLS and YYNGEE. The CDR3 length is 16 residues. J lost 2 bases, V lost 5 bases, and 12 bases had no gene match. As DNA, the CDR3 is TGTGCCAGCAGTTCTCCGGTAGCGGGAACCACCTACGAGCAGTACTTC. Its translation: CASSSPVAGTTYEQYF.